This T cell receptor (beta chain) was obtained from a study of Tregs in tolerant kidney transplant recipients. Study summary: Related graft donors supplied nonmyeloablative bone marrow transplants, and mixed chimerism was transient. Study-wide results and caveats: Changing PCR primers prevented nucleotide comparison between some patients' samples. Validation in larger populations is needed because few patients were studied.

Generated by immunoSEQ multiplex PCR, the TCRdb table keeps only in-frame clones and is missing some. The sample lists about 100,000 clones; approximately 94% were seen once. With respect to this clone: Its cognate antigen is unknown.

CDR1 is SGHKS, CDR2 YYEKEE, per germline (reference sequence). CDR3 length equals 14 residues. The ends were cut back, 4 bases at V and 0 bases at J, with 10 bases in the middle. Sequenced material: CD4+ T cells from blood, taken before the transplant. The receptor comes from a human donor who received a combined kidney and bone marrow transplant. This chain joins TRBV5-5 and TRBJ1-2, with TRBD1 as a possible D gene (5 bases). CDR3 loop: CASSPDISNYGYTF. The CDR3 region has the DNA TGTGCCAGCAGCCCGGACATCTCTAACTATGGCTACACCTTC.